This TCR beta chain was recorded in a study of Graves' ophthalmopathy and Graves' hyperthyroidism. Study conclusions and caveats: The majority of expanded thyroid clonotypes above 0.001 frequency also occurred in blood.

Amplification of TCR beta CDR3 regions used RNA transcripts. HTBI-primed RT-PCR formed the first round, and a multiplex PCR formed the second. MiXCR was run by TCRdb on the multiplex PCR reads, yielding one entry per CDR3 protein. The repertoire has 350,000 to 400,000 distinct CDR3 sequences, 15% of them found once; the top ten carry approximately 7%. This clonotype was counted many times. Its specificity is unknown. Hyperthyroidism cases were recent diagnoses of under 2 months' duration in people aged 18 to 65. The V gene end was trimmed by 3 bases and the J gene end by 1 base; junction bases not matched to a gene: 4. This CDR3 is built from 15 residues.

This receptor was identified in a woman younger than 30 with stable Graves' hyperthyroidism. This chain joins TRBV12-3 or TRBV12-4 and TRBJ2-5, with 8 bases fitting TRBD2. Sequencing used peripheral blood. In DNA, the CDR3 is TGTGCCAGCAGTTTGGTAGCGGGGTTCCAAGAGACCCAGTACTTC. This gives the protein CASSLVAGFQETQYF.